A single T cell receptor (beta chain) is shown here with its context. Its antigen remains unidentified. The CDR3 runs to 16 residues. With V trimmed by 1 base and J by 3 bases, 12 bases remained unmatched. Germline V gene data show CDR1 as DFQATT and CDR2 as SNEGSKA (reference sequence). A J-beta primer mix and a sample-barcoded 5' primer were used in a second PCR of about 7 to 11 cycles. TCRdb re-derived calls from the 5' RACE reads in MiXCR, one entry per CDR3 protein. Here the sample spans about 970,000 distinct CDR3 sequences, roughly half being singletons. The sample comes from a study of blood T cells in healthy people across ages. Study results and caveats: Donors of long life had a larger count of naive CD4+ cells and greater diversity than aged donors.

Russia was home to the donors, healthy Caucasian individuals aged about 6 to 90. No fewer than 5.5 micrograms of total RNA were isolated from every sample. V usage is TRBV20-1 and J usage is TRBJ2-7; 7 nucleotides align to TRBD1. The sample was blood. The source of this sequence is a woman in her sixties in good health. DNA for the CDR3: TGCAGTGCTAGAGTAAACAGGGGTGGAATTGACTACGAGCAGTACTTC. This translates into CSARVNRGGIDYEQYF.